This TCR beta chain was captured in a study of T-cell reconstitution after alpha-beta-depleted transplantation in children. Unique molecular identifiers were incorporated into the prepared TCRbeta library. TCRdb re-analysed the PCR reads in MiXCR, keeping a single row per CDR3 protein. Of about 200,000 distinct CDR3 sequences in the sample, under 8.5% were seen once. This clonotype showed up many times. Its cognate antigen is unknown. Germline CDR1 and CDR2: SGDLS and YYNGEE. CDR3 length: 15 residues. With 3 bases removed from V and 4 bases from J, the gap between germline ends came to 16 bases. Study findings and constraints: Newly produced T cells mostly provided counts and TCRbeta diversity after one year, as hyperexpanded clones declined. The study reportedly traced alpha-beta T cells about two months after transplant to several hundred expanded graft clones. Some patients' high day-60 TCRbeta diversity was traced to surviving recipient T cells and thymic progenitors.

The sequenced sample was PBMCs, obtained before TCRalphabeta/CD19-depleted stem cell transplant. The source is a boy between 2 and 10 years old with acute lymphoblastic leukemia, due to receive a stem cell transplant. The J gene is TRBJ1-1, the V gene TRBV9; a weak D match, TRBD1 (5 bases). CDR3 sequence reads: CASSEGIREGTEAFF. The CDR3 nucleotides read TGTGCCAGCAGCGAAGGGATCAGGGAAGGCACTGAAGCTTTCTTT.